This TCR beta chain was documented in a study of cytomegalovirus exposure and HLA in healthy donors. The CDR3 covers 13 residues. Trimming stripped 4 bases from V and 5 bases from J, with 9 bases between. Germline V gene sequence: CDR1 MDHEN, CDR2 SYDVKM. It was with 60 Vbeta and 13 Jbeta primers that the PCR ran. TCRdb keeps only in-frame clones here, not all; method: immunoSEQ multiplex PCR. The profile shows over 55,000 clones, roughly two thirds of them singletons. Findings of the study overall: A later analysis linked a missense variant in DCLRE1C to the trimming of TCR beta V and J genes.

Details on this clone: The antigen remains undetermined.

This clonotype originated in a man aged 35 to 55 in good health and CMV-seropositive. The chain links TRBV28 to TRBJ1-5, with D hard to call. Sequenced: PBMCs. In nucleotides, the CDR3 is TGTGCCAGCAGTTACCCCCTAGATCAGCCCCAGCATTTT. Protein sequence: CASSYPLDQPQHF.